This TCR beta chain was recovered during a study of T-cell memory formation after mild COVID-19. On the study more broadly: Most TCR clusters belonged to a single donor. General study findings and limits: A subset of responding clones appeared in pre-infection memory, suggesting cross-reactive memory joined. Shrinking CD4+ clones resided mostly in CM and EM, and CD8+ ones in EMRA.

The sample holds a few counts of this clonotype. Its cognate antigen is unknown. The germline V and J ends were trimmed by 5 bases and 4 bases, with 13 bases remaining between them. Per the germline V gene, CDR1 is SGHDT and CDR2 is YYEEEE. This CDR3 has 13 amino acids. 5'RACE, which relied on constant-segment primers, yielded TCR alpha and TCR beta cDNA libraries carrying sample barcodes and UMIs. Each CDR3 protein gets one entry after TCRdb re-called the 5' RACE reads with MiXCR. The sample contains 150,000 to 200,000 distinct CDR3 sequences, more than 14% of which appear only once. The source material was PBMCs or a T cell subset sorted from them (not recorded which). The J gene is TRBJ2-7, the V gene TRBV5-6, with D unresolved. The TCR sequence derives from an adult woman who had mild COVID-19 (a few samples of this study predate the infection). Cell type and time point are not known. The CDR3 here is CASSYVVAYEQYF. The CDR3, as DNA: TGTGCCAGCAGTTATGTAGTGGCGTACGAGCAGTACTTC.